The clone carrying this TCR beta chain is a singleton in its sample. Antigen: not known. The data were obtained in a study of vaccination and CD4 T cells after COVID-19. Treatment meaning: roughly 10-day PBMC culture with coronavirus spike peptide pools or control peptides (ViraFEST assay). ViraFEST enlarged antigen-specific T cell populations with peptide pools and afterwards sequenced TCRs. Replacement of half the medium with fresh IL-2 medium took place on days 3 and 7. Sequenced with the Oncomine TCR Beta short-read assay was DNA taken from cultured CD4+ T cells. It was cultured CD4+ T cells from which genomic DNA was extracted. TCRdb reprocessed the PCR reads via MiXCR and lists one record per CDR3 protein. In the table there are about 3,500 distinct CDR3 sequences, over 60% of which are singletons. Germline CDR1 and CDR2: ENHRY and SYGVKD. V lost 3 bases to trimming and J lost 5 bases, with 4 bases between them. The CDR3 runs to 11 residues.

Study results and caveats: Within the convalescent patients, spike mono-reactivity was found in 304 of 307 vaccine-specific clones.

The rearrangement joins TRBV10-3 to TRBJ1-2; D call uncertain. The TCR was taken from a human donor who had recovered from COVID-19. The specimen sequenced was CD4+ T cells from blood, cultured in vitro. CDR3 residues: CAISDGYGYTF. For the CDR3, the DNA is TGTGCCATCAGTGATGGGTATGGCTACACCTTC.